These 8 T cell receptor beta chains originate from one sample sequenced in a study of T-cell reconstitution after alpha-beta-depleted transplantation in children (dated by TCRdb to 2016 to 2018). The sample's treatment or condition label, decoded: allogeneic hematopoietic cell transplantation with graft depleted of TCRalphabeta T cells and CD19 B cells. Libraries came from PCR. For sequencing, an Illumina HiSeq 2500 was employed. Molecular barcoding was employed in the preparation of TCR libraries, with unique molecular identifiers being used to normalize TCRbeta repertoire quantification. The public reads were run again by TCRdb, first through fastp at Q25 and then through MiXCR, and only productive beta chains were kept. Records with the same CDR3 protein are collapsed into one entry carrying the most frequent genes and DNA. This sample is represented by about 170,000 distinct CDR3 sequences; around 10% of them were singletons. The ten top clones hold around 14% of the sample.

The source material was PBMCs, sampled before TCRalphabeta/CD19-depleted stem cell transplant. These receptors were obtained from a boy aged 2-15 years with acute myeloid leukemia, due to receive a stem cell transplant.

This clonotype was detected ten times or more. The chain employs TRBV15 and TRBJ1-6, with D hard to call. Trimming cost V 4 bases and J 9 bases, with 28 bases left between them. Germline assignment: CDR1 LNHNV and CDR2 YYDKDF (reference sequence). This CDR3 comprises 19 residues. CDR3 in DNA: TGTGCCACCAGCATGCCCCAATCAGGTATAGCCGCCGGAGGTTCACCCCTCCACTTT. Protein product: CATSMPQSGIAAGGSPLHF.

Many counts were recorded for this clonotype. The rearrangement joins TRBV12-3 or TRBV12-4 to TRBJ1-1; no definite D call. Trimming cost V 7 bases and J 2 bases, with 5 bases left between them. This CDR3 is 11 amino acids long. CDR3 sequence (DNA): TGTGCCAGCACCGTAAACACTGAAGCTTTCTTT. Protein sequence: CASTVNTEAFF.

This clonotype was found many times. V gene TRBV5-1 combines with J gene TRBJ2-7; D perhaps matches TRBD2 (7 bases). This CDR3 comprises 16 residues. CDR1 and CDR2 (germline): SGHRS, YFSETQ. V was trimmed by 4 bases and J by 2 bases, leaving 19 bases between them. CDR3 sequence: CASSLGGQGPAYEQYF. CDR3 nucleotides: TGCGCCAGCAGCCTGGGGGGGCAGGGACCGGCCTACGAGCAGTACTTC.

This clonotype was found many times. The gene calls are TRBV7-6 and TRBJ2-3; D perhaps matches TRBD1 (8 bases). V gave up 5 bases and J gave up 3 bases, with 18 bases separating them. The CDR3 runs 16 residues. From germline, CDR1 is SGHVS and CDR2 FNYEAQ. CDR3 DNA sequence: TGTGCCAGCAGCAACGGACAGGGAGGGGAGACAGATACGCAGTATTTT. Translated, it gives CASSNGQGGETDTQYF.

Many counts were recorded for this clonotype. V gene TRBV7-2 combines with J gene TRBJ1-5; tentative D call: TRBD1 (5 bases). Germline V lookup: CDR1 SGHTA, CDR2 FQGNSA. V shed 5 bases and J shed 6 bases, with 11 bases lying between them. CDR3 length: 13 residues. CDR3 residues: CASSPSRVQPQHF. In DNA form, the CDR3 reads TGTGCCAGCAGCCCCTCCAGGGTTCAGCCCCAGCATTTT.

This clonotype has a count of ten or more. The rearrangement uses TRBV5-1 and TRBJ2-2; tentative D call: TRBD2 (7 bases). V was clipped by 0 bases and J by 1 base, with 10 bases between them. Germline V gene lookup returns CDR1 SGHRS and CDR2 YFSETQ. The CDR3 runs to 16 residues. This chain's CDR3 is CASSLGGGQNTGELFF. CDR3 nucleotide sequence: TGCGCCAGCAGCTTGGGCGGGGGCCAGAACACCGGGGAGCTGTTTTTT.

Points on this clonotype: An end of the junction does not agree with germline; a read error may underlie this. The rearrangement joins TRBV20-1 to TRBJ2-1; D gene uncertain. The CDR3 length is 11 residues. Germline loops: CDR1 DFQATT, CDR2 SNEGSKA (reference sequence). The CDR3 region is CSGVGGDEHFF. The CDR3 DNA follows: TGCAGTGGGGTCGGTGGCGATGAGCATTTCTTC.

This clonotype was seen at least ten times. The chain couples TRBV4-1 to TRBJ2-2; D possibly uses TRBD1 or TRBD2 (5 bases each). Trimming left V 4 bases short and J 0 bases short, with 6 bases between. The CDR3 spans 14 residues. Per the germline V gene, CDR1 is MGHRA and CDR2 is YSYEKL. CDR3 sequence reads: CASSLGPNTGELFF. The CDR3 nucleotides read TGCGCCAGCAGCCTGGGACCGAACACCGGGGAGCTGTTTTTT.